These T cell receptor beta chains were read from a single sample in a study of CD8 T cells in ankylosing spondylitis. TCRdb re-analysed the 5' RACE reads in MiXCR, keeping a single row per CDR3 protein. Of 250,000 to 350,000 distinct CDR3 sequences detected, roughly 20% appear once; the ten largest clones hold under 8.5%. The material sequenced was blood, either unsorted or a sorted T cell fraction (not recorded which). The receptors originated from a male donor with ankylosing spondylitis or in good health (not recorded which). The CDR3 runs from the conserved cysteine through the conserved F or W. D genes are given only for firm matches. Expanded clones get a size class; other rows say once, few or many, or leave the size out.

v_gene: TRBV12-3/TRBV12-4
d_gene: -
j_gene: TRBJ2-4
abundance: -
CDR3aa: CASSLQGRAKNIQYF
CDR3nt: TGTGCCAGCAGTTTACAGGGTAGGGCCAAAAACATTCAGTACTTC

v_gene: TRBV20-1
d_gene: -
j_gene: TRBJ2-3
abundance: few
CDR3aa: CSAGAGGDTQYF
CDR3nt: TGCAGTGCTGGGGCCGGAGGGGATACGCAGTATTTT

v_gene: TRBV18
d_gene: TRBD2
j_gene: TRBJ2-1
abundance: -
CDR3aa: CASSPPGLAAQFF
CDR3nt: TGTGCCAGCTCACCACCGGGACTAGCGGCCCAGTTCTTC

v_gene: TRBV20-1
d_gene: -
j_gene: TRBJ2-1
abundance: -
CDR3aa: CSARPSRGLEQFF
CDR3nt: TGCAGTGCTAGACCGAGCAGGGGACTAGAGCAGTTCTTC

v_gene: TRBV27
d_gene: -
j_gene: TRBJ2-5
abundance: few
CDR3aa: CASSLVAQSQETQYF
CDR3nt: TGTGCCAGCAGTTTAGTGGCACAATCTCAAGAGACCCAGTACTTC

v_gene: TRBV18
d_gene: -
j_gene: TRBJ2-5
abundance: -
CDR3aa: CASSPATHRTQYF
CDR3nt: TGTGCCAGCTCACCGGCGACACACCGGACCCAGTACTTC

v_gene: TRBV28
d_gene: TRBD1
j_gene: TRBJ2-1
abundance: few
CDR3aa: CASISRQGASYNEQFF
CDR3nt: TGTGCCAGCATCTCGCGGCAGGGGGCCTCCTACAATGAGCAGTTCTTC

v_gene: TRBV6-6
d_gene: -
j_gene: TRBJ2-2
abundance: few
CDR3aa: CASSPRFPGELFF
CDR3nt: TGTGCCAGCAGTCCACGATTTCCCGGGGAGCTGTTTTTT

v_gene: TRBV7-8
d_gene: TRBD1
j_gene: TRBJ2-4
abundance: -
CDR3aa: CASSPISGTGIAKNIQYF
CDR3nt: TGTGCCAGCAGCCCGATTTCCGGGACAGGGATAGCCAAAAACATTCAGTACTTC

v_gene: TRBV27
d_gene: -
j_gene: TRBJ2-2
abundance: -
CDR3aa: CASSFRSTYTGELFF
CDR3nt: TGTGCCAGCTCCTTTAGGAGCACCTACACCGGGGAGCTGTTTTTT

v_gene: TRBV6-1
d_gene: -
j_gene: TRBJ2-2
abundance: few
CDR3aa: CASSIRGARSGTGELFF
CDR3nt: TGTGCCAGCAGCATCCGAGGGGCACGATCGGGCACCGGGGAGCTGTTTTTT

v_gene: TRBV20-1
d_gene: -
j_gene: TRBJ1-5
abundance: -
CDR3aa: CSARPRGNQPQHF
CDR3nt: TGCAGTGCTAGACCCAGGGGAAATCAGCCCCAGCATTTT

v_gene: TRBV3-1
d_gene: -
j_gene: TRBJ2-1
abundance: -
CDR3aa: CASSPSSVGGYNEQFF
CDR3nt: TGTGCCAGCAGTCCAAGCTCGGTGGGAGGCTACAATGAGCAGTTCTTC

v_gene: TRBV28
d_gene: -
j_gene: TRBJ1-4
abundance: -
CDR3aa: CASSFFERGEKLFF
CDR3nt: TGTGCCAGCAGTTTTTTCGAGAGGGGGGAAAAACTGTTTTTT

v_gene: TRBV27
d_gene: TRBD1
j_gene: TRBJ1-2
abundance: -
CDR3aa: CASSLRLDRGFRGYTF
CDR3nt: TGTGCCAGCAGTTTACGGTTGGACAGGGGGTTTCGTGGCTACACCTTC

v_gene: TRBV5-5
d_gene: -
j_gene: TRBJ2-3
abundance: -
CDR3aa: CASSLSLGDTQYF
CDR3nt: TGTGCCAGCAGCTTGTCATTGGGAGATACGCAGTATTTT

v_gene: TRBV29-1
d_gene: -
j_gene: TRBJ1-1
abundance: many
CDR3aa: CSVESANTEAFF
CDR3nt: TGCAGCGTTGAATCAGCGAACACTGAAGCTTTCTTT

v_gene: TRBV12-3/TRBV12-4
d_gene: -
j_gene: TRBJ1-4
abundance: -
CDR3aa: CASSLGPEELFF
CDR3nt: TGTGCCAGCAGTTTAGGGCCTGAGGAACTGTTTTTT

v_gene: TRBV19
d_gene: -
j_gene: TRBJ2-2
abundance: -
CDR3aa: CASSRGLSGELFF
CDR3nt: TGTGCCAGTAGTAGGGGACTTTCCGGGGAGCTGTTTTTT

v_gene: TRBV5-6
d_gene: -
j_gene: TRBJ1-1
abundance: -
CDR3aa: CASSLYPGTEAFF
CDR3nt: TGTGCCAGCAGCTTGTATCCAGGCACTGAAGCTTTCTTT

v_gene: TRBV3-1
d_gene: -
j_gene: TRBJ2-3
abundance: few
CDR3aa: CASSQDGGSSTDTQYF
CDR3nt: TGTGCCAGCAGCCAAGATGGCGGTTCTAGCACAGATACGCAGTATTTT

v_gene: TRBV5-1
d_gene: TRBD2
j_gene: TRBJ2-1
abundance: many
CDR3aa: CASSYLAGGPINEQFF
CDR3nt: TGCGCCAGCAGCTACTTAGCGGGAGGGCCGATCAATGAGCAGTTCTTC

v_gene: TRBV20-1
d_gene: -
j_gene: TRBJ1-2
abundance: -
CDR3aa: CSAREGSGYGYTF
CDR3nt: TGCAGTGCTAGAGAGGGGTCGGGATATGGCTACACCTTC

v_gene: TRBV6-5
d_gene: -
j_gene: TRBJ2-5
abundance: many
CDR3aa: CASSSGAETQYF
CDR3nt: TGTGCCAGCAGTAGTGGGGCGGAGACCCAGTACTTC

v_gene: TRBV25-1
d_gene: TRBD2
j_gene: TRBJ2-3
abundance: few
CDR3aa: CASSDRLAGSTDTQYF
CDR3nt: TGTGCCAGCAGTGATCGGCTAGCGGGCAGCACAGATACGCAGTATTTT

v_gene: TRBV10-3
d_gene: TRBD2
j_gene: TRBJ2-3
abundance: many
CDR3aa: CAISESGSGSTDTQYF
CDR3nt: TGTGCCATCAGTGAGTCTGGTAGCGGGAGCACAGATACGCAGTATTTT

v_gene: TRBV24-1
d_gene: -
j_gene: TRBJ1-3
abundance: few
CDR3aa: CATSDRSSGNTIYF
CDR3nt: TGTGCCACCAGTGACCGGAGCTCTGGAAACACCATATATTTT

v_gene: TRBV5-1
d_gene: -
j_gene: TRBJ2-1
abundance: -
CDR3aa: CASTRGRGSYNEQFF
CDR3nt: TGCGCCAGCACCCGCGGGCGCGGCTCCTACAATGAGCAGTTCTTC

v_gene: TRBV12-3/TRBV12-4
d_gene: -
j_gene: TRBJ1-6
abundance: many
CDR3aa: CASSRAREPPLHF
CDR3nt: TGTGCCAGCAGCCGCGCTCGGGAGCCCCCCCTCCACTTT

v_gene: TRBV10-3
d_gene: TRBD1
j_gene: TRBJ2-5
abundance: many
CDR3aa: CATAGGLQETQYF
CDR3nt: TGTGCCACCGCAGGGGGCCTCCAAGAGACCCAGTACTTC

v_gene: TRBV24-1
d_gene: TRBD2
j_gene: TRBJ2-2
abundance: medium-sized
CDR3aa: CATSDTGTSAFGELFF
CDR3nt: TGTGCCACCAGTGATACCGGGACTAGCGCTTTCGGGGAGCTGTTTTTT

v_gene: TRBV12-3/TRBV12-4
d_gene: -
j_gene: TRBJ2-6
abundance: -
CDR3aa: CASSQKAGANVLTF
CDR3nt: TGTGCCAGCAGTCAGAAAGCTGGGGCCAACGTCCTGACTTTC

v_gene: TRBV20-1
d_gene: -
j_gene: TRBJ2-4
abundance: -
CDR3aa: CSADEGQKNIQYF
CDR3nt: TGCAGTGCCGACGAGGGGCAGAAAAACATTCAGTACTTC

v_gene: TRBV14
d_gene: -
j_gene: TRBJ2-5
abundance: once
CDR3aa: CASSRGQRQETQYF
CDR3nt: TGTGCCAGCAGCCGCGGACAGCGCCAAGAGACCCAGTACTTC

v_gene: TRBV12-3/TRBV12-4
d_gene: -
j_gene: TRBJ2-5
abundance: many
CDR3aa: CASSGQNQETQYF
CDR3nt: TGTGCCAGCAGTGGACAGAACCAAGAGACCCAGTACTTC

v_gene: TRBV11-2
d_gene: TRBD2
j_gene: TRBJ2-1
abundance: -
CDR3aa: CASSPKVGLAGAPSYNEQFF
CDR3nt: TGTGCCAGCAGCCCTAAAGTGGGACTAGCGGGAGCGCCGTCCTACAATGAGCAGTTCTTC

v_gene: TRBV5-1
d_gene: -
j_gene: TRBJ2-2
abundance: few
CDR3aa: CASSLVQVGTGELFF
CDR3nt: TGCGCCAGCAGCTTGGTCCAGGTTGGCACCGGGGAGCTGTTTTTT

v_gene: TRBV20-1
d_gene: -
j_gene: TRBJ1-1
abundance: -
CDR3aa: CSARDPTGTEAFF
CDR3nt: TGCAGTGCTAGAGATCCCACGGGTACTGAAGCTTTCTTT

v_gene: TRBV24-1
d_gene: TRBD2
j_gene: TRBJ2-2
abundance: many
CDR3aa: CATSAGTRVWELFF
CDR3nt: TGTGCCACCAGTGCCGGGACTAGAGTGTGGGAGCTGTTTTTT

v_gene: TRBV7-9
d_gene: -
j_gene: TRBJ1-2
abundance: few
CDR3aa: CASSLGQYYGYTF
CDR3nt: TGTGCCAGCAGCCTCGGACAGTACTATGGCTACACCTTC

v_gene: TRBV7-7
d_gene: -
j_gene: TRBJ2-3
abundance: few
CDR3aa: CASGPGPPATDTQYF
CDR3nt: TGTGCTAGCGGACCCGGCCCCCCTGCCACAGATACGCAGTATTTT

v_gene: TRBV29-1
d_gene: TRBD2
j_gene: TRBJ2-1
abundance: few
CDR3aa: CSVSGGNEQFF
CDR3nt: TGCAGCGTGTCGGGAGGAAATGAGCAGTTCTTC

v_gene: TRBV5-1
d_gene: -
j_gene: TRBJ1-5
abundance: few
CDR3aa: CASSLEAGPGGPQHF
CDR3nt: TGCGCCAGCAGCTTGGAAGCGGGTCCCGGGGGACCCCAGCATTTT

v_gene: TRBV6-1
d_gene: TRBD1
j_gene: TRBJ2-1
abundance: many
CDR3aa: CASSESPGTGHNEQFF
CDR3nt: TGTGCCAGCAGTGAATCCCCCGGGACAGGGCACAATGAGCAGTTCTTC

v_gene: TRBV7-8
d_gene: -
j_gene: TRBJ1-1
abundance: few
CDR3aa: CASSLSGSRDTEAFF
CDR3nt: TGTGCCAGCAGCTTATCCGGGAGTCGTGACACTGAAGCTTTCTTT

v_gene: TRBV3-1
d_gene: -
j_gene: TRBJ2-3
abundance: -
CDR3aa: CASSQVLASDTQYF
CDR3nt: TGTGCCAGCAGCCAAGTGCTAGCCTCAGATACGCAGTATTTT

v_gene: TRBV5-1
d_gene: -
j_gene: TRBJ2-3
abundance: few
CDR3aa: CASSLWVTADTQYF
CDR3nt: TGCGCCAGCAGCTTGTGGGTTACGGCGGATACGCAGTATTTT

v_gene: TRBV6-1
d_gene: TRBD1
j_gene: TRBJ1-5
abundance: few
CDR3aa: CASRDRAYSNQPQHF
CDR3nt: TGTGCCAGCCGGGACAGGGCCTATAGCAATCAGCCCCAGCATTTT